The 4 T cell receptor beta chains in this list originate from one sample, sequenced in a study of shared clonotypes between healthy human individuals. The method was immunoSEQ multiplex PCR; TCRdb's version includes in-frame clones alone and lacks a portion of them. This sample has 2,100,000 or so clones, with approximately 96% found just once. The sample consisted of naive CD4+ T cells sorted from blood. The subset is: CD45RA+ positively selected. The receptors were gathered from a man between 18 and 29 years old in good health.

The V gene is TRBV5-1, the J gene TRBJ2-5; 8 bases match TRBD1. With V trimmed by 4 bases and J by 9 bases, 8 bases remained unmatched. The CDR3 sequence is 13 residues long. CDR1 is SGHRS and CDR2 is YFSETQ in the germline V gene. CDR3 residues: CASSTGQGRAQYF. CDR3 coding DNA: TGCGCCAGCAGCACCGGACAGGGTCGCGCCCAGTACTTC.

The chain recombines TRBV9 with TRBJ2-5; D is unclear. CDR3 length: 14 amino acids. The ends were cut back, 0 bases at V and 2 bases at J, with 8 bases in the middle. CDR1 is SGDLS and CDR2 is YYNGEE in the germline V gene. Here the CDR3 DNA reads TGTGCCAGCAGCGTAGGCAACATGCAAGAGACCCAGTACTTC. Protein sequence: CASSVGNMQETQYF.

The chain links TRBV5-4 to TRBJ2-3; 10 nucleotides align to TRBD2. The CDR3 has 16 residues. Germline CDR1 reads SGHNT; CDR2 reads YYREEE (reference sequence). Trimming took 1 base from V and 3 from J; bases not matched to a gene: 5. The CDR3 DNA follows: TGTGCCAGCAGCTTGAAACTAGCGGGAATAACAGATACGCAGTATTTT. It encodes CASSLKLAGITDTQYF.

The V call is TRBV2, the J call TRBJ1-5, with 8 bases aligning to TRBD1. The CDR3 has 13 residues. The trim removed 7 bases at V and 7 bases at J, leaving 6 bases unmatched. In germline, CDR1 is SNHLY, CDR2 FYNNEI. The CDR3, as DNA: TGTGCCAGCAAAGAGACAGGGGACCAGCCCCAGCATTTT. Translating it yields CASKETGDQPQHF.